Listed here is a single T cell receptor (beta chain). This sample stems from a study of blood T cell repertoires in COVID-19. In the study overall: Both acute and convalescent COVID-19 samples were obtained from the United States, Italy and Spain. T cells, B-cell-depleted T cells, or PBMCs provided the cDNA or gDNA that served as material.

As originally analysed: Estimation of nucleated cell counts was performed using reference gene primer amplification. Libraries were prepared by immunoSEQ multiplex PCR; TCRdb keeps only in-frame clonotypes and omits some of them. The V and J calls and clone size were taken over from that table, and D and trimming were inferred from the DNA. Of roughly 250,000 clones detected, 65% to 90% appear once; the ten largest clones hold about 2.9%. Trimming removed 2 bases from V and 1 base from J; junction bases left unmatched: 4. The CDR3 consists of 16 residues. Germline V gives CDR1 LNHNV, CDR2 YYDKDF (reference sequence).

This TCR came from a woman aged 60-75 years with active or convalescent COVID-19. The specimen was peripheral blood. This chain uses TRBV15 with TRBJ1-2, with 10 bases that match TRBD1. The CDR3 spells CATSRPGQGFNYGYTF. CDR3 DNA: TGTGCCACCAGCAGACCGGGACAGGGGTTTAACTATGGCTACACCTTC.